This paragraph reports one T cell receptor beta chain. Its antigen is currently not known. No much larger clonotype is one base removed from it; base qualities were not supplied. To sequence the TCRbeta CDR3 region, genomic DNA was isolated from the sorted cells. TCRbeta CDR3 regions were sequenced using the immunoSEQ Assay. This is the immuneACCESS table as TCRdb keeps it, with only in-frame sequences that have V and J called. A part of the clones is gone; compared with another copy, unresolved V genes explain less than half, and the rest is unexplained. The sample table contains some 70,000 clones; only one count was recorded for 80% of them. The ten largest account for 8.2% of the sample. Patients with autoimmune disease history or receiving systemic immunosuppression were excluded from the trial. Peripheral blood for TCR sequencing was drawn from every dose cohort at baseline, at cycle 4 day 1 and at cycle 7 day 1. The samples were taken from a phase I, first-in-human, multicenter, open-label dose-escalation trial of ivuxolimab. Adults with locally advanced or metastatic melanoma, renal cell, hepatocellular, or head and neck squamous cell carcinoma were enrolled in the trial. CD4+ and CD8+ T cells were sorted separately from peripheral blood before TCR sequencing.

V is pared back by 3 bases and J by 4 bases, with 3 bases lying between the germline termini. The germline V gene (reference sequence) gives CDR1 as DFQATT and CDR2 as SNEGSKA. CDR3 length: 10 amino acids, cysteine to phenylalanine. The CDR3 DNA has 30 bases and is translated from base 1. This sample was taken from a study of OX40 agonist ivuxolimab in advanced cancers. For the wider study: Ivuxolimab was an agonistic, fully human IgG2 monoclonal antibody directed against OX40 (CD134), a costimulatory receptor. Intravenous ivuxolimab was administered to patients every 2 weeks at six dose levels: 0.01, 0.1, 0.3, 1.5, 3 and 10 mg/kg. Of the roughly 52 patients in dose escalation, 19 had hepatocellular carcinoma, some 15 had melanoma, 9 had renal cell carcinoma and 9 had head and neck cancer. The dose-escalation cohort was almost 85% male with a mean age of around 64 years, ranging from roughly 20 to 80. Prior anti-PD-1, anti-PD-L1 or anti-CTLA-4 therapy was permitted, and checkpoint inhibitors had been received by roughly 42% of dose-escalation patients. Three dose-escalation patients achieved partial responses, one with hepatocellular carcinoma and two with cutaneous melanoma. Peripheral TCRbeta sequencing aimed to test whether ivuxolimab altered TCR sequence diversity and caused clonal T-cell expansion. The paper describes the monotherapy dose-escalation part (N of about 55 patients) of the phase I trial of ivuxolimab. Study-wide findings and limitations: Antigen specificity was not determined for the clonally expanded peripheral T cells. Low levels of normalized T-cell clonal expansion were also shown by some nonresponding patients. At doses of 0.1 to 3.0 mg/kg, clonal expansion of both CD4+ and CD8+ blood T cells was observed from baseline to week 6. After ivuxolimab, expanded clones were on average more numerous among CD8+ T cells than among CD4+ T cells. In partial responders in the 0.1-3.0 mg/kg groups, normalized peripheral clonal expansion was found to be among the lowest, especially among CD8+ T cells.

The chain links TRBV20-1 with TRBJ2-5, with the identity of the D gene unclear. The specimen comprised CD4+ or CD8+ T cells sorted from blood, sampled in a trial of the OX40 agonist ivuxolimab. The sequence was obtained from an adult with an advanced solid tumor such as melanoma, head and neck, liver or kidney cancer. The CDR3 in this case is CSARGETQYF. The sequenced DNA is TGCAGTGCTAGGGGAGAGACCCAGTACTTC.